A single sample gave rise to the 12 T cell receptor beta chains below, sequenced in a study of shared clonotypes between healthy human individuals. TCRdb's table, derived via immunoSEQ multiplex PCR, lists solely in-frame clones and lacks some. The sample gives some 690,000 clones, roughly 88% of which show up once; less than 40% is in the top ten. Sequencing was done on a sample of memory CD8+ T cells from PBMCs. Subset in this sample: CD45RO+ cells pooled with CCR7-negative TemRA cells. Receptors were obtained from a man aged 18 to 29 in good health. Some clones in this sample may be carry-over from other donors' samples.

This sequence joins TRBV27 and TRBJ1-2, with 9 nucleotides matching TRBD1. The V gene's germline CDR1 is MNHEY and CDR2 SMNVEV (reference sequence). The ends lost 8 bases at V and 8 bases at J; junction bases unmatched: 3. This CDR3 is 11 amino acids long. The DNA for the CDR3 is TGTGCCAGCGGGACAGGGAAAGGCTACACCTTC. Encoded protein: CASGTGKGYTF.

Concerning this clone itself: Within the sample, other DNA sequences also encode this same CDR3. The chain joins TRBV27 to TRBJ1-5, with D hard to call. The V gene's germline CDR1 is MNHEY and CDR2 SMNVEV (reference sequence). The V and J ends lost 2 bases and 2 bases respectively, with 4 bases between them. This CDR3 has 13 amino acids. The CDR3 loop is CASSLTGNQPQHF. The CDR3 nucleotides read TGTGCCAGCAGTTTAACAGGCAATCAGCCCCAGCATTTT.

The chain has TRBV5-8 and TRBJ1-2, with a possible D match to TRBD1 (6 bases). Deletions cut 4 bases from V and 6 bases from J, with 22 bases between. The CDR3 consists of 16 residues. Looked up from germline, CDR1 is SGHTS and CDR2 is YDEGEE. The CDR3 bases are TGTGCCAGCAGCCCTGGGGTGCGGGGGCGCGATAATGGCTACACCTTC. This translates into CASSPGVRGRDNGYTF.

For the CDR3, the DNA is TGTGCCACCTTCCAGACAGGTCTTAACACTGAAGCTTTCTTT. Amino acids: CATFQTGLNTEAFF. This chain uses TRBV27 with TRBJ1-1; possibly TRBD1 for D (6 bases). The CDR3 is made up of 14 amino acids. The germline V gene has CDR1 MNHEY and CDR2 SMNVEV (reference sequence). V was cut by 10 bases and J by 2 bases, with 17 bases left in between.

This clone has only one observation. The sample carries other DNA sequences with the same CDR3. The gene calls are TRBV9 and TRBJ2-3; tentatively, D is TRBD1 or TRBD2 (5 bases each). V was pared by 0 bases and J by 1 base, with 9 bases between. This CDR3 contains 15 residues. The V gene's germline CDR1 is SGDLS and CDR2 YYNGEE. This chain's CDR3 is CASSVGGRRTDTQYF. For the CDR3, the DNA is TGTGCCAGCAGCGTAGGGGGACGACGCACAGATACGCAGTATTTT.

CDR3 DNA sequence: TGTGCCAGCAGCGCCGGACAGGGCAGGGCCTATGGCTACACCTTC. This encodes CASSAGQGRAYGYTF. J is TRBJ1-2 and V is TRBV13; 8 bases align to TRBD1. This CDR3 has 15 residues. J was trimmed by 4 bases and V by 5 bases; bases with no gene match: 9. Germline CDR1 reads PRHDT; CDR2 reads FYEKMQ (reference sequence).

V usage is TRBV25-1 and J usage is TRBJ2-7, with 8 bases that match TRBD2. After removal of 6 bases from V and 6 bases from J, the junction contained 10 bases not matched to a gene. The CDR3 contains 14 residues. The germline V gene has CDR1 MGHDK and CDR2 SYGVNS. The CDR3 region has the DNA TGTGCCAGCAGCGCCCCGGGACTAGGGGGCGAGCAGTACTTC. It translates to CASSAPGLGGEQYF.

Of note for this clone: Only one base separates this from a far larger clonotype, so it likely reflects a read error. The rearrangement links TRBV2 to TRBJ2-7; D is unresolved. Germline CDR1 SNHLY, CDR2 FYNNEI. This CDR3 has 10 residues. V was cut by 4 bases and J by 2 bases, with 0 bases left in between. CDR3 nucleotide sequence: TGTGCCAGCAGTGCCTACGAGCAGTACTTC. Translated, it gives CASSAYEQYF.

The chain joins TRBV10-3 to TRBJ2-7; 7 bases are shared with TRBD2. The J segment lost 2 bases and the V segment lost 3 bases, leaving 7 bases of the junction unmatched. Germline CDR1 is ENHRY and CDR2 is SYGVKD. The CDR3 covers 15 residues. CDR3 in amino acids: CAISDNPSGTYEQYF. In nucleotides, the CDR3 is TGTGCCATCAGTGACAACCCTAGCGGAACCTACGAGCAGTACTTC.

The V and J genes are TRBV7-8 and TRBJ1-2; D may be TRBD1 (5 bases). V was shortened by 4 bases and J by 4 bases, with 19 bases between the two germline ends. This CDR3 is built from 16 residues. CDR1 is SGHVS and CDR2 is FQNEAQ in the germline V gene. The CDR3 DNA reads TGTGCCAGCAGCTCTCCGGGGGAGGCGCTGTCCTATGGCTACACCTTC. Encoded protein: CASSSPGEALSYGYTF.

The V gene is TRBV7-2, the J gene TRBJ2-7; D may be TRBD1 (6 bases). V was pared by 1 base and J by 2 bases, with 12 bases between. Germline CDR1 and CDR2: SGHTA and FQGNSA. The CDR3 is 15 residues long. As DNA, the CDR3 is TGTGCCAGCAGCTTAGAGGCACAGGGAACCTACGAGCAGTACTTC. Amino acids: CASSLEAQGTYEQYF.

Remarks on this clone: At the DNA level, this CDR3 is encoded by other sequences in the same sample as well. This chain connects TRBV9 to TRBJ1-5; unclear D gene. The V gene lost 0 bases and the J gene lost 2 bases, with 3 bases spanning the gap. CDR1 and CDR2 (germline): SGDLS, YYNGEE. The CDR3 contains 13 residues. The CDR3 here is CASSVDGNQPQHF. Here the CDR3 DNA reads TGTGCCAGCAGCGTAGATGGCAATCAGCCCCAGCATTTT.